These 29 T cell receptor beta chains came from one sample sequenced in a study of cytotoxic CD8 clonotypes in ibrutinib-treated CLL. Libraries were prepared by immunoSEQ multiplex PCR; TCRdb keeps only in-frame clonotypes and omits some of them. This table has roughly 200,000 clones, 72% appearing once. The source material was PBMCs, sampled after 24 months of ibrutinib treatment. Every receptor here comes from a human donor with chronic lymphocytic leukemia.

This clone was observed a few times. The rearrangement links TRBV7-8 to TRBJ2-7; D is perhaps TRBD1 (5 bases). CDR1 and CDR2 from the germline V gene are SGHVS and FQNEAQ. Between the trimmed V and J ends, which lost 2 bases and 0 bases, there was a span of 14 bases. The CDR3 consists of 16 residues. The CDR3 DNA is TGTGCCAGCAGCTTATACCGGACACAGAGCTCCTACGAGCAGTACTTC. This encodes CASSLYRTQSSYEQYF.

The J gene is TRBJ2-7, the V gene TRBV7-9; D is unresolved. The CDR3 consists of 15 residues. Per the germline V gene, CDR1 is SEHNR and CDR2 is FQNEAQ (reference sequence). V lost 4 bases to trimming and J lost 6 bases, with 19 bases between them. Here the CDR3 reads CASSSTEVRASEQYF. CDR3 in DNA: TGTGCCAGCAGCTCCACCGAGGTCCGAGCCTCCGAGCAGTACTTC.

This clone was counted only a few times. V gene TRBV5-1 combines with J gene TRBJ2-7; D not resolved. There are 14 residues in the CDR3. Trimming cost V 1 base and J 0 bases, with 8 bases left between them. Germline V gene data show CDR1 as SGHRS and CDR2 as YFSETQ. CDR3 loop: CASSLFRSSYEQYF. Here the CDR3 DNA reads TGCGCCAGCAGCTTGTTTAGAAGCTCCTACGAGCAGTACTTC.

The J gene is TRBJ1-1, the V gene TRBV6-5, with D perhaps matching TRBD1 (5 bases). Germline CDR1 reads MNHEY; CDR2 reads SVGAGI. The CDR3 is 14 amino acids. V lost 2 bases and J 4 bases, leaving 11 bases between the germline ends. As DNA, the CDR3 is TGTGCCAGCAGTTACGATGGGGCAACCACTGAAGCTTTCTTT. Amino acids: CASSYDGATTEAFF.

The chain joins TRBV6-1 to TRBJ2-3; the D is unclear. CDR1 is MNHNS and CDR2 is SASEGT in the germline V gene. V was clipped by 8 bases and J by 0 bases, with 15 bases between them. The CDR3 sequence is 15 residues long. CDR3 in amino acids: CASGMKPTSTDTQYF. CDR3 DNA sequence: TGTGCCAGCGGGATGAAACCAACTAGCACAGATACGCAGTATTTT.

The chain joins TRBV19 to TRBJ2-1, with unresolved D. The CDR3 contains 13 residues. Trimming took 9 bases from V and 9 from J, leaving 18 bases between them. Per germline, CDR1 LNHDA and CDR2 SQIVND (reference sequence). CDR3 loop: CASSEATLSEQFF. CDR3 DNA: TGTGCCAGCTCCGAGGCTACCCTCAGTGAGCAGTTCTTC.

In its sample, this clone was seen a few times. The rearrangement uses TRBV10-3 and TRBJ2-3, with unresolved D. This CDR3 has 11 residues. V lost 3 bases and J 5 bases, leaving 3 bases between the germline ends. Germline CDR1 ENHRY, CDR2 SYGVKD. The CDR3 DNA sequence: TGTGCCATCAGTGAACAAGATACGCAGTATTTT. Translating gives CAISEQDTQYF.

The CDR3, as DNA: TGTGCCAGCAGCCGACGACAGGGGGCTCCCTACGAGCAGTACTTC. As protein: CASSRRQGAPYEQYF. The rearrangement links TRBV4-2 to TRBJ2-7; 10 bases are a match to TRBD1. The CDR3 is 15 amino acids. Germline-derived CDR1 and CDR2 are LGHNA and YNFKEQ. Losses at the gene ends were 4 bases for V and 2 bases for J; bases not matched to a gene: 5.

CDR3 DNA sequence: TGTGCCAGCAGTAACCGGAGATTGACAGGCCCCAACTACGAGCAGTACTTC. It yields the protein CASSNRRLTGPNYEQYF. The genes are TRBV27 and TRBJ2-7, with a weak D call TRBD1 (6 bases). The CDR3 runs to 17 residues. Germline CDR1 is MNHEY and CDR2 is SMNVEV (reference sequence). V was shortened by 5 bases and J by 3 bases, with 23 bases between the two germline ends.

The sample holds a few counts of this clone. The chain combines TRBV30 with TRBJ1-5; no reliable D call. Germline V gene sequence: CDR1 GTSNPN, CDR2 SVGIG (reference sequence). The CDR3 has 12 amino acids. The V end was cut by 2 bases, the J end by 4 bases, with 6 bases between. The CDR3 DNA is TGTGCCTGGAGTATGTGGAATCAGCCCCAGCATTTT. Translation gives CAWSMWNQPQHF.

This clone was recorded only once. The chain carries TRBV25-1 and TRBJ1-5; D is unclear. The CDR3 length is 14 residues. Trimming cost V 5 bases and J 2 bases, with 10 bases left between them. CDR1 MGHDK and CDR2 SYGVNS come from the germline V gene. CDR3 loop: CASSFSWGNQPQHF. The CDR3 coding sequence is TGTGCCAGCAGTTTCTCGTGGGGCAATCAGCCCCAGCATTTT.

The chain carries TRBV27 and TRBJ2-7, with no clear D. The CDR3 contains 17 residues. Trimming took off 6 bases at V and 2 bases at J, with 23 bases between the two ends. Looked up from germline, CDR1 is MNHEY and CDR2 is SMNVEV (reference sequence). The CDR3 nucleotides are TGTGCCAGCAGCCCAATGTCTCGGACCCGTTGGGCCTACGAGCAGTACTTC. Amino acids: CASSPMSRTRWAYEQYF.

This rearrangement joins TRBV7-2 to TRBJ2-7; 10 nucleotides line up with TRBD2. The germline V gene encodes CDR1 SGHTA and CDR2 FQGNSA. The CDR3 runs to 14 residues. Germline trimming cut 6 bases from V and 6 bases from J; bases unmatched to any gene: 8. The CDR3 DNA follows: TGTGCCAGCAGGAGCGGGAGGGCCTCTTTCGAGCAGTACTTC. It codes for CASRSGRASFEQYF.

The chain combines TRBV5-6 with TRBJ2-3, with D possibly being TRBD2 (6 bases). CDR3 length: 14 amino acids. Germline V gene lookup returns CDR1 SGHDT and CDR2 YYEEEE. Trimming removed 6 bases from V and 0 bases from J, with 11 bases in between. Written as DNA, the CDR3 is TGTGCCAGCATCGGGACTCCTAGCACAGATACGCAGTATTTT. It yields the protein CASIGTPSTDTQYF.

The chain recombines TRBV30 with TRBJ2-7; D is possibly TRBD2 (6 bases). Germline CDR1 and CDR2: GTSNPN and SVGIG (reference sequence). V was clipped by 2 bases and J by 3 bases, with 8 bases between them. CDR3 length equals 12 residues. The CDR3: CAWSRRGYEQYF. Here the CDR3 DNA reads TGTGCCTGGAGTAGGCGGGGCTACGAGCAGTACTTC.

This clone was counted only a few times. The gene calls are TRBV9 and TRBJ2-3; 8 bases are shared with TRBD2. The V and J ends lost 1 base and 6 bases, in that order; junction bases with no gene match: 7. CDR1 and CDR2 from the germline V gene are SGDLS and YYNGEE. CDR3 length: 15 amino acids. The CDR3 nucleotides read TGTGCCAGCAGCGTAATTAGCGGGGTAGGGGATACGCAGTATTTT. This codes for CASSVISGVGDTQYF.

The V and J genes are TRBV15 and TRBJ2-1; D is uncertain. The CDR3 sequence is 13 residues long. Germline V gene sequence: CDR1 LNHNV, CDR2 YYDKDF (reference sequence). Trimming left V 5 bases short and J 4 bases short, with 9 bases between. This CDR3 reads CATSRLPYNEQFF. The CDR3 DNA reads as TGTGCCACCAGCCGACTGCCTTACAATGAGCAGTTCTTC. The whole variable domain, filled in from reference TRBV15 and TRBJ2-1, reads DAMVIQNPRYQVTQFGKPVTLSCSQTLNHNVMYWYQQKSSQAPKLLFHYYDKDFNNEADTPDNFQSRRPNTSFCFLDIRSPGLGDTAMYLCATSRLPYNEQFFGPGTRLTVL.

CDR3 bases: TGCAGCGTTGAATACGGGGCGCATCCCCAAGAGACCCAGTACTTC. Encoded protein: CSVEYGAHPQETQYF. This chain joins TRBV29-1 and TRBJ2-5; D tentatively reads TRBD1 or TRBD2 (5 bases each). This CDR3 has 15 amino acids. Germline-derived CDR1 and CDR2 are SQVTM and ANQGSEA. The V gene lost 2 bases and the J gene lost 1 base, with 14 bases spanning the gap. The variable domain in full, completed from reference TRBV29-1 and TRBJ2-5, reads SAVISQKPSRDICQRGTSLTIQCQVDSQVTMMFWYRQQPGQSLTLIATANQGSEATYESGFVIDKFPISRPNLTFSTLTVSNMSPEDSSIYLCSVEYGAHPQETQYFGPGTRLLVL.

V is TRBV19 and J is TRBJ2-7; no definite D call. The germline V gene encodes CDR1 LNHDA and CDR2 SQIVND (reference sequence). Trimming cost V 4 bases and J 0 bases, with 10 bases left between them. The CDR3 has 14 amino acids. DNA of the CDR3: TGTGCCAGTAGTAGCCGGACGGACTCCTACGAGCAGTACTTC. Translation gives CASSSRTDSYEQYF.

V gene TRBV29-1 combines with J gene TRBJ2-5, with D uncertain. V was clipped by 0 bases and J by 4 bases, with 9 bases between them. Germline V gene lookup returns CDR1 SQVTM and CDR2 ANQGSEA. This CDR3 is 13 amino acids long. CDR3 region: CSVEDFPAETQYF. The CDR3 DNA reads as TGCAGCGTTGAAGATTTCCCGGCAGAGACCCAGTACTTC.

This chain links TRBV7-2 with TRBJ2-1, with 9 bases fitting TRBD2. This CDR3 region has 15 residues. Germline values: CDR1 SGHTA, CDR2 FQGNSA. V lost 5 bases and J lost 3; bases outside the gene matches: 5. In DNA, the CDR3 is TGTGCCAGCAGCCGGACTAGCGAATACTACAATGAGCAGTTCTTC. It codes for CASSRTSEYYNEQFF. Based on the CDR3 plus reference TRBV7-2 and TRBJ2-1, the full variable domain is GAGVSQSPSNKVTEKGKDVELRCDPISGHTALYWYRQSLGQGLEFLIYFQGNSAPDKSGLPSDRFSAERTGGSVSTLTIQRTQQEDSAVYLCASSRTSEYYNEQFFGPGTRLTVL.

The chain carries TRBV4-3 and TRBJ2-5; 10 nucleotides line up with TRBD1. The length of the CDR3 is 16 residues. In germline, CDR1 is LGHNA, CDR2 YSLEER. Trimming took 4 bases from V and 5 from J; bases not matched to a gene: 10. The CDR3 DNA reads as TGCGCCAGCAGCCCTGAAATGACAGGGGGCTGGGAGACCCAGTACTTC. It codes for CASSPEMTGGWETQYF.

This clone has a handful of counts. The chain couples TRBV19 to TRBJ2-3, with D maybe TRBD1 (6 bases). V was trimmed by 5 bases and J by 3 bases, leaving 9 bases between them. Germline CDR1 reads LNHDA; CDR2 reads SQIVND (reference sequence). This CDR3 has 13 amino acids. The CDR3 DNA sequence: TGTGCCAGTAGTCTACAGGGTACAGATACGCAGTATTTT. This encodes CASSLQGTDTQYF.

V is TRBV11-2 and J is TRBJ2-5; 10 bases map to TRBD2. There are 17 residues in the CDR3. Trimming cost V 0 bases and J 5 bases; bases outside gene matches: 9. CDR1 and CDR2 (germline): SGHAT, FQNNGV. The CDR3 DNA follows: TGTGCCAGCAGCTTAGATTTGGCTAGCGGGGGCGTGGAGACCCAGTACTTC. Translated, it gives CASSLDLASGGVETQYF.

The DNA of the CDR3 is TGTGCCAGCAGCCTCACTAACTGGGGGACAGATACGCAGTATTTT. This codes for CASSLTNWGTDTQYF. V usage is TRBV2 and J usage is TRBJ2-3, with D tentatively TRBD1 or TRBD2 (5 bases each). CDR1 is SNHLY, CDR2 FYNNEI, per germline. V was cut by 6 bases and J by 3 bases, with 16 bases left in between. The CDR3 runs 15 residues.

The V call is TRBV19, the J call TRBJ1-1; D is undetermined. The CDR3 totals 12 residues. V dropped 1 base and J dropped 3 bases, with 3 bases sitting between them. Looked up from germline, CDR1 is LNHDA and CDR2 is SQIVND (reference sequence). The CDR3 DNA reads as TGTGCCAGTAGTATAGGTTACACTGAAGCTTTCTTT. This encodes CASSIGYTEAFF.

The CDR3 sequence: CASSLGSQVNTEAFF. The CDR3 coding sequence is TGTGCCAGCAGCTTAGGTTCACAGGTGAACACTGAAGCTTTCTTT. The chain combines TRBV5-6 with TRBJ1-1; D is possibly TRBD1 (5 bases). The CDR3 is 15 amino acids. Germline lookup yields CDR1 SGHDT and CDR2 YYEEEE. Between the trimmed V and J ends, which lost 2 bases and 0 bases, there was a span of 11 bases.

The chain links TRBV10-2 to TRBJ1-2; 7 bases are shared with TRBD1. CDR1 and CDR2 from the germline V gene are WSHSY and SAAADI. J was trimmed by 6 bases and V by 0 bases; bases with no gene match: 4. The length of the CDR3 is 14 residues. In DNA, the CDR3 is TGCGCCAGCAGTGAGTCAAGGGGGCCCCATGGCTACACCTTC. It translates to CASSESRGPHGYTF.

This chain connects TRBV5-6 to TRBJ2-3, with 9 bases that match TRBD2. CDR3 size: 16 residues. Germline V gene data show CDR1 as SGHDT and CDR2 as YYEEEE. J was trimmed by 2 bases and V by 0 bases; bases with no gene match: 4. CDR3 DNA sequence: TGTGCCAGCAGCTTGGACCGCGGGAGGGACACAGATACGCAGTATTTT. The encoded protein is CASSLDRGRDTDTQYF.